The T cell receptor (beta chain) described here comes from a study of Ad26.COV2.S vaccination and SARS-CoV-2 variants. TCRdb's table, derived via immunoSEQ multiplex PCR, lists solely in-frame clones and lacks some. The repertoire holds about 370,000 clones, with approximately 86% as singletons. Treatment here: roughly 18 received Ad26.COV2.S at low or high dose, single or two shots; about five received placebo; per-sample allocation not given. Following the first vaccine or placebo injection, samples were taken on day 63. V was pared by 6 bases and J by 9 bases, with 11 bases between. The CDR3 is made up of 11 amino acids. Germline V lookup: CDR1 MNHEY, CDR2 SVGEGT.

The sequence was collected from a person between 18 and 65 years old who received the Ad26.COV2.S COVID-19 vaccine or a placebo. The source material was peripheral blood, sampled in a trial of Ad26.COV2.S vaccine versus placebo. The chain joins TRBV6-2 or TRBV6-3 to TRBJ1-1, with D uncertain. The CDR3 spells CASSLRTQAFF. Written as DNA, the CDR3 is TGTGCCAGCAGCCTTCGGACTCAAGCTTTCTTT.